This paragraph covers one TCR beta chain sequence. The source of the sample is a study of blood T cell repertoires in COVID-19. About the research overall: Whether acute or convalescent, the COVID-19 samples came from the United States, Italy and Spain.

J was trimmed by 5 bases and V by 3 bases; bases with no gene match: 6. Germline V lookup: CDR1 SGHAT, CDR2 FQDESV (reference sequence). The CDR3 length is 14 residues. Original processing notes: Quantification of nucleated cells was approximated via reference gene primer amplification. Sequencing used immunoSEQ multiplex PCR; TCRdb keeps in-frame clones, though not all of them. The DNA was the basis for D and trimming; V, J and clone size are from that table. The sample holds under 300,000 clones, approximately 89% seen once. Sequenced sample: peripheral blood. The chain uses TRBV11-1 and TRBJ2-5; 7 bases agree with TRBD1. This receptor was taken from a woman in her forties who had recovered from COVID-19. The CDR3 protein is CASSFEGAGETQYF. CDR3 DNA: TGTGCCAGCAGCTTCGAGGGGGCTGGGGAGACCCAGTACTTC. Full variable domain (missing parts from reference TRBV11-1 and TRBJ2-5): EAEVAQSPRYKITEKSQAVAFWCDPISGHATLYWYRQILGQGPELLVQFQDESVVDDSQLPKDRFSAERLKGVDSTLKIQPAELGDSAMYLCASSFEGAGETQYFGPGTRLLVL.